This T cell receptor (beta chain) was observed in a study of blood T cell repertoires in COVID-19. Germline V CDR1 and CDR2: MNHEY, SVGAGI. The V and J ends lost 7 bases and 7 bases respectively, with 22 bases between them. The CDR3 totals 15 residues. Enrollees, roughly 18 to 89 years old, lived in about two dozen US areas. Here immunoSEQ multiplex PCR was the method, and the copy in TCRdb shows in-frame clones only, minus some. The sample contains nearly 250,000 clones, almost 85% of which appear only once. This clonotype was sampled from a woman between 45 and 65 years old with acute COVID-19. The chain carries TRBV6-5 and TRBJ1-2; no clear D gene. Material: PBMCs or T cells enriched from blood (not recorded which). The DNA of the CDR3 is TGTGCCAGCACCCAATCAACAGAGGGATTTGGTGGCTACACCTTC. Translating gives CASTQSTEGFGGYTF.